The clone carrying this T cell receptor beta chain has a single count. These data belong to a study of shared clonotypes between healthy human individuals. Study-wide background: Each donor had three CD4 naive, three CD4 memory, two CD8 naive and one CD8 memory plate.

Terminally differentiated effector memory CD45RA+ cells were excluded by CCR7 positive selection of CD45RO-negative cells. Profiling relied on immunoSEQ multiplex PCR, and the TCRdb table lists in-frame clones only, not all of them. The sample carries roughly 2,000,000 clones, less than 95% recorded once. The sample taken for sequencing was naive CD8+ T cells sorted from blood. This receptor was identified in a man aged 18 to 29 in good health.

Here the CDR3 DNA reads TGTGCCAGCAGTGATGGGGACAGGTGGTACGAGCAGTACTTC. Encoded protein: CASSDGDRWYEQYF. The chain recombines TRBV6-1 with TRBJ2-7; 8 nucleotides agree with TRBD1. CDR3 length equals 14 residues. Trimming cost V 3 bases and J 4 bases; bases outside gene matches: 5. Germline values: CDR1 MNHNS, CDR2 SASEGT.